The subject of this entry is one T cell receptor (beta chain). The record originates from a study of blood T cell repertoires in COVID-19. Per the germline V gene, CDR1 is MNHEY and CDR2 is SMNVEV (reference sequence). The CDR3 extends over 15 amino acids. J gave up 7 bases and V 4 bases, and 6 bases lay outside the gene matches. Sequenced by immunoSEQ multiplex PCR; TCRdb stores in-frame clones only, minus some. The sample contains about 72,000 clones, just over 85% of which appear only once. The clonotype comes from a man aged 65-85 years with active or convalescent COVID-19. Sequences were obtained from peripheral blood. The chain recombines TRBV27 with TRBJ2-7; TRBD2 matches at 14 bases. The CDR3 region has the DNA TGTGCCAGCAGTTACGGGACTAGCGGGAGCGGGGAGCAGTACTTC. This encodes CASSYGTSGSGEQYF.